These 30 T cell receptor beta chains originate from one sample sequenced in a study of cytomegalovirus exposure and HLA in healthy donors. 60 Vbeta and 13 Jbeta primers were used in PCR. The data were produced by immunoSEQ multiplex PCR, yet TCRdb's version contains in-frame clones alone and is incomplete. The sample holds some 67,000 clones, 78% seen once. The specimen sequenced was PBMCs. The receptor source for this set is a man aged 35 to 55 in good health and CMV-seronegative.

As DNA, the CDR3 is TGTGCCAGCAGTCAGCCGGGACTAGCTATCAATGAGCAGTTCTTC. Its protein product is CASSQPGLAINEQFF. The chain couples TRBV28 to TRBJ2-1, with TRBD2 identical over 9 bases. The germline V gene encodes CDR1 MDHEN and CDR2 SYDVKM. V dropped 5 bases and J dropped 6; count of bases not matched to a gene: 8. The CDR3 runs to 15 residues.

The V call is TRBV5-1, the J call TRBJ2-7, with D maybe TRBD2 (5 bases). Deletions cut 0 bases from V and 2 bases from J, with 12 bases between. Looked up from germline, CDR1 is SGHRS and CDR2 is YFSETQ. The CDR3 sequence is 15 residues long. In DNA, the CDR3 is TGCGCCAGCAGCTTGGATGGGAGAGGAACCTACGAGCAGTACTTC. Its translation is CASSLDGRGTYEQYF.

The table lists this clone with a count of one. The chain has TRBV19 and TRBJ2-2, with 8 nucleotides matching TRBD1. Germline V gene lookup returns CDR1 LNHDA and CDR2 SQIVND (reference sequence). J lost 5 bases, V lost 5 bases, and 7 bases had no gene match. This CDR3 spans 15 amino acids. CDR3 in amino acids: CASSFDRGGTGELFF. The CDR3 DNA reads as TGTGCCAGTAGTTTTGACAGGGGAGGAACCGGGGAGCTGTTTTTT. Complete variable domain (other parts from reference TRBV19 and TRBJ2-2): DGGITQSPKYLFRKEGQNVTLSCEQNLNHDAMYWYRQDPGQGLRLIYYSQIVNDFQKGDIAEGYSVSREKKESFPLTVTSAQKNPTAFYLCASSFDRGGTGELFFGEGSRLTVL.

This clone was seen a single time. This chain joins TRBV6-4 and TRBJ2-1; TRBD2 aligns across 7 bases. From germline, CDR1 is MRHNA and CDR2 SNTAGT. Trimming took 0 bases from V and 9 from J; bases not matched to a gene: 5. The CDR3 extends over 14 amino acids. CDR3 in amino acids: CASSDSGGSLEQFF. In DNA form, the CDR3 reads TGTGCCAGCAGTGACTCGGGCGGGAGTCTTGAGCAGTTCTTC.

The chain joins TRBV25-1 to TRBJ2-1; 8 bases fit TRBD1. The ends lost 2 bases at V and 7 bases at J; junction bases unmatched: 1. Germline V gene sequence: CDR1 MGHDK, CDR2 SYGVNS. CDR3 size: 13 residues. The CDR3 coding sequence is TGTGCCAGCAGTGAAGGGGACAGGAATGAGCAGTTCTTC. This encodes CASSEGDRNEQFF.

The chain has TRBV4-2 and TRBJ2-1; a weak D match, TRBD2 (6 bases). From germline, CDR1 is LGHNA and CDR2 YNFKEQ. V lost 4 bases and J lost 1, with 11 bases in between. The CDR3 is made up of 15 amino acids. The CDR3 region has the DNA TGTGCCAGCAGCCTGCAGCGGGTATCCTACAATGAGCAGTTCTTC. Translated: CASSLQRVSYNEQFF.

The chain couples TRBV5-1 to TRBJ2-4, with a tentative D call TRBD1 (6 bases). Germline CDR1 and CDR2: SGHRS and YFSETQ. V was shortened by 0 bases and J by 2 bases, with 12 bases between the two germline ends. The CDR3 runs to 16 residues. The DNA for the CDR3 is TGCGCCAGCAGCTTGGCCTCAGGGGACACCAAAAACATTCAGTACTTC. It specifies CASSLASGDTKNIQYF.

CDR3 region: CASRRGRGTSLAGELFF. The CDR3 bases are TGTGCCAGCAGGCGGGGTCGTGGAACGTCCCTCGCCGGGGAGCTGTTTTTT. The rearrangement joins TRBV7-8 to TRBJ2-2, with a tentative D call TRBD2 (6 bases). This CDR3 contains 17 residues. Trimming shortened V by 6 bases and J by 6 bases, and 23 bases separated the two germline ends. Germline loops: CDR1 SGHVS, CDR2 FQNEAQ.

This clone was seen a single time. The chain employs TRBV5-6 and TRBJ2-3; tentative D call: TRBD2 (5 bases). The CDR3 runs 13 residues. The germline gives CDR1 SGHDT, CDR2 YYEEEE. Trimming took off 7 bases at V and 6 bases at J, with 15 bases between the two ends. The CDR3 DNA is TGTGCCAGCCACGTGGGAGTAACCGATACGCAGTATTTT. Translated: CASHVGVTDTQYF.

The chain is built from TRBV10-2 and TRBJ1-1; D perhaps matches TRBD1 (6 bases). The CDR3 length is 16 residues. CDR1 WSHSY and CDR2 SAAADI come from the germline V gene. V was shortened by 3 bases and J by 0 bases, with 14 bases between the two germline ends. The CDR3 sequence: CASSDKDSPVNTEAFF. For the CDR3, the DNA is TGCGCCAGCAGTGATAAGGACAGTCCTGTGAACACTGAAGCTTTCTTT.

This clone was seen a few times. The chain carries TRBV10-1 and TRBJ1-4; 7 nucleotides line up with TRBD1. The CDR3 sequence is 14 residues long. V gave up 6 bases and J gave up 5 bases; unmatched junction bases: 6. Germline assignment: CDR1 WNHNN and CDR2 SYGVQD (reference sequence). The CDR3 sequence: CASSPGQKNEKLFF. CDR3 coding DNA: TGCGCCAGCAGCCCGGGACAGAAAAATGAAAAACTGTTTTTT.

The chain recombines TRBV10-3 with TRBJ1-1; TRBD1 is a possible D gene (5 bases). V gave up 3 bases and J gave up 1 base, with 9 bases separating them. Germline lookup yields CDR1 ENHRY and CDR2 SYGVKD. The CDR3 is 14 amino acids. CDR3 residues: CAISERQQNTEAFF. CDR3 sequence (DNA): TGTGCCATCAGTGAAAGACAGCAGAACACTGAAGCTTTCTTT.

The rearrangement joins TRBV2 to TRBJ2-7; 10 bases are shared with TRBD1. CDR3 size: 14 residues. Germline trimming cut 7 bases from V and 1 base from J; bases unmatched to any gene: 4. CDR1 is SNHLY and CDR2 is FYNNEI in the germline V gene. CDR3 DNA: TGTGCCAGCAATAGGGACAGGGGTTCCTACGAGCAGTACTTC. Amino acid sequence: CASNRDRGSYEQYF.

The chain recombines TRBV19 with TRBJ2-2; 11 positions agree with TRBD1. CDR3 size: 16 residues. The V segment lost 6 bases and the J segment 4 bases; nucleotides outside the gene matches: 7. Germline V gene lookup returns CDR1 LNHDA and CDR2 SQIVND (reference sequence). DNA for the CDR3: TGTGCCAGTAGAGGACAGGGGGCGATGGGCACCGGGGAGCTGTTTTTT. This sequence encodes CASRGQGAMGTGELFF.

This chain connects TRBV27 to TRBJ2-5; 7 bases line up with TRBD1. The CDR3 extends over 14 amino acids. Germline values: CDR1 MNHEY, CDR2 SMNVEV (reference sequence). V was clipped by 5 bases and J by 1 base; unmatched bases: 4. Written as DNA, the CDR3 is TGTGCCAGCAGTCACCGGGACAGCCAAGAGACCCAGTACTTC. Translating gives CASSHRDSQETQYF.

The table lists this clone with a count of one. The chain links TRBV2 to TRBJ1-5; D remains unclear. The CDR3 contains 14 residues. Per germline, CDR1 SNHLY and CDR2 FYNNEI. The V and J ends lost 3 bases and 5 bases respectively, with 11 bases between them. For the CDR3, the DNA is TGTGCCAGCAGTGACAGGAGGTTGGATCAGCCCCAGCATTTT. Amino acid sequence: CASSDRRLDQPQHF.

The chain is built from TRBV5-1 and TRBJ2-5; D may be TRBD2 (6 bases). Gene TRBJ2-7 matches the end of the DNA better, so the J call may be wrong. Germline V gives CDR1 SGHRS, CDR2 YFSETQ. This CDR3 spans 15 amino acids. CDR3 in DNA: TGCGCCAGCAGCTTGAGGATCCAGACTAGCTACGAGCAGTACTTC. Protein: CASSLRIQTSYEQYF.

The chain couples TRBV7-9 to TRBJ1-3; TRBD1 matches at 7 bases. With the DNA end fitting TRBJ2-2 better, the J assignment may be wrong. CDR1 and CDR2 from the germline V gene are SEHNR and FQNEAQ (reference sequence). This CDR3 region has 19 residues. The CDR3 sequence: CASSPPPGQDSPNTGELFF. The CDR3 coding sequence is TGTGCCAGCAGCCCACCACCCGGACAGGACAGCCCGAACACCGGGGAGCTGTTTTTT.

The chain recombines TRBV7-2 with TRBJ2-3; 12 nucleotides agree with TRBD2. The germline V gene has CDR1 SGHTA and CDR2 FQGNSA. V trimming: 3 bases; J trimming: 3 bases; junction bases outside the gene matches: 4. This CDR3 is 16 amino acids long. As DNA, the CDR3 is TGTGCCAGCAGCTTGACCGGGACTAGCGGGACAGATACGCAGTATTTT. Its protein is CASSLTGTSGTDTQYF.

The chain combines TRBV2 with TRBJ1-6; 8 bases match TRBD1. The CDR3 is 14 amino acids. Losses at the gene ends were 6 bases for V and 9 bases for J; bases not matched to a gene: 7. The germline CDR1 and CDR2 sequences are SNHLY and FYNNEI. CDR3: CASRTTGDGSPLHF. DNA of the CDR3: TGTGCCAGCAGGACGACAGGGGATGGTTCACCCCTCCACTTT.

The chain links TRBV19 to TRBJ1-1; D not resolved. The V and J ends lost 9 bases and 1 base respectively, with 6 bases between them. The CDR3 has 11 amino acids. Germline V gene data show CDR1 as LNHDA and CDR2 as SQIVND (reference sequence). The CDR3 is CASRSNTEAFF. The CDR3, as DNA: TGTGCCAGCCGGTCGAACACTGAAGCTTTCTTT.

This clone was seen a single time. The genes are TRBV4-2 and TRBJ2-1; 13 positions match TRBD2. The CDR3 covers 16 residues. Germline-derived CDR1 and CDR2 are LGHNA and YNFKEQ. J gave up 7 bases and V 0 bases, and 3 bases lay outside the gene matches. The CDR3 region is CASSQESTSGRNEQFF. In DNA form, the CDR3 reads TGTGCCAGCAGCCAAGAGTCGACTAGCGGGAGGAATGAGCAGTTCTTC.

This clone was picked up a small number of times. V usage is TRBV6-1 and J usage is TRBJ2-4, with TRBD1 matching over 8 bases. Germline V gene data show CDR1 as MNHNS and CDR2 as SASEGT. CDR3 length: 15 amino acids. J was trimmed by 8 bases and V by 0 bases; bases with no gene match: 6. CDR3 region: CASSEARSRGHIQYF. The CDR3 DNA reads as TGTGCCAGCAGTGAAGCCCGGAGCAGGGGGCACATTCAGTACTTC.

The V call is TRBV28, the J call TRBJ2-3, with 8 bases aligning to TRBD1. The CDR3 runs to 15 residues. CDR1 is MDHEN and CDR2 is SYDVKM in the germline V gene. Unmatched junction bases numbered 4, after V lost 2 bases and J lost 3 bases. This CDR3 is CASSLPGQGTDTQYF. The CDR3 region has the DNA TGTGCCAGCAGTTTACCCGGACAGGGAACAGATACGCAGTATTTT.

This clone was observed a handful of times. This chain connects TRBV2 to TRBJ2-7, with TRBD2 matching over 7 bases. The CDR3 runs 14 residues. CDR1 and CDR2 (germline): SNHLY, FYNNEI. Trimming removed 7 bases from V and 1 base from J; junction bases left unmatched: 7. CDR3 sequence reads: CASNYAGESYEQYF. CDR3 in DNA: TGTGCCAGCAATTACGCGGGAGAATCCTACGAGCAGTACTTC.

This clone was seen a single time. The J gene is TRBJ2-1, the V gene TRBV2, with 13 nucleotides matching TRBD2. The CDR3 is made up of 15 amino acids. Trimming at V came to 2 bases and at J to 9 bases, leaving 4 bases not matched to a gene. CDR1 is SNHLY, CDR2 FYNNEI, per germline. The CDR3 nucleotides read TGTGCCAGCAGTGAATATGGACTAGCGGGAGTTGAGCAGTTCTTC. Translated: CASSEYGLAGVEQFF.

The chain is built from TRBV5-1 and TRBJ2-6, with D unclear. Trimming stripped 0 bases from V and 0 bases from J, with 7 bases between. The germline gives CDR1 SGHRS, CDR2 YFSETQ. The CDR3 has 16 amino acids. CDR3 protein: CASSLDTSSGANVLTF. The CDR3 DNA reads TGCGCCAGCAGCTTGGATACCAGCTCTGGGGCCAACGTCCTGACTTTC.

The V call is TRBV19, the J call TRBJ2-2; 8 nucleotides line up with TRBD2. Trimming at V came to 4 bases and at J to 2 bases, leaving 3 bases not matched to a gene. This CDR3 is built from 15 residues. In germline, CDR1 is LNHDA, CDR2 SQIVND (reference sequence). The CDR3 reads CASSTGTSNTGELFF. CDR3 DNA sequence: TGTGCCAGTAGTACCGGGACTAGTAACACCGGGGAGCTGTTTTTT.

The rearrangement uses TRBV6-5 and TRBJ2-5; TRBD1 might be the D (6 bases). The CDR3 loop spans 16 amino acids. Trimming removed 2 bases from V and 3 bases from J, with 16 bases in between. Per germline, CDR1 MNHEY and CDR2 SVGAGI. The CDR3 region is CASSYPRTAGEETQYF. CDR3 DNA: TGTGCCAGCAGTTACCCGAGGACAGCCGGGGAAGAGACCCAGTACTTC.

This clone was counted a single time. The chain carries TRBV5-6 and TRBJ2-1; tentatively, D is TRBD1 (5 bases). Germline CDR1 is SGHDT and CDR2 is YYEEEE. The CDR3 spans 15 residues. With 4 bases removed from V and 1 base from J, the gap between germline ends came to 12 bases. The CDR3 protein is CASSLRQLSYNEQFF. The CDR3 DNA sequence: TGTGCCAGCAGCCTTAGACAGTTGTCCTACAATGAGCAGTTCTTC.